This TCR beta chain comes out of a study of cytomegalovirus exposure and HLA in healthy donors. Between the trimmed V and J ends, which lost 3 bases and 2 bases, there was a span of 8 bases. Germline V gives CDR1 LNHDA, CDR2 SQIVND (reference sequence). The CDR3 is made up of 14 amino acids. Points from the study as a whole: Per a later analysis, about 17,000 TCR beta sequences showed association with HLA alleles at 0.05 false discovery rate. Fewer N-insertions (relative to the roughly 720-donor mean) were reportedly seen in an Asian-associated ancestry cluster in a later analysis. When analyzed later, a missense DCLRE1C variant was found to be linked to TCR beta V- and J-gene trimming.

Notes on this clone: What it binds is unknown.

The PCR made use of 60 Vbeta and 13 Jbeta primers. The protocol was immunoSEQ multiplex PCR, while the TCRdb copy is restricted to in-frame clones and leaves out a portion. The table records 210,000 or so clones, approximately 83% of them present only once. This clonotype was sampled from a woman between 45 and 60 years old in good health and CMV-seropositive. The chain links TRBV19 to TRBJ1-5, with D possibly matching TRBD1 (5 bases). Sequenced sample: PBMCs. Written as DNA, the CDR3 is TGTGCCAGTAGTATGGGCAGGGGCAATCAGCCCCAGCATTTT. Translated, it gives CASSMGRGNQPQHF.